The 27 T cell receptor beta chains below come from one sample, sequenced in a study of shared clonotypes between healthy human individuals. Sequencing was performed with immunoSEQ multiplex PCR; in TCRdb, only in-frame clones are kept and a portion is missing. The sample holds 2 million to 2.5 million clones, roughly 93% seen once. The sequencing sample was made of naive CD4+ T cells from PBMCs. Subset here: CD45RA+ positively selected. The receptors derive from a young man in good health. Some clones in this sample may be carry-over from other donors' samples.

Comment on this clone: Distinct nucleotide sequences in the sample also encode this CDR3. The gene calls are TRBV9 and TRBJ2-1; no firm D call. The CDR3 sequence is 13 residues long. Germline V lookup: CDR1 SGDLS, CDR2 YYNGEE. V lost 0 bases to trimming and J lost 4 bases, with 5 bases between them. The CDR3 DNA follows: TGTGCCAGCAGCGTAGGAGTGTACAATGAGCAGTTCTTC. Translation: CASSVGVYNEQFF.

The genes are TRBV7-3 and TRBJ2-3, with 11 bases matching TRBD2. CDR3 length equals 19 residues. Germline V gives CDR1 SGHTA, CDR2 FQGTGA. Trimming removed 2 bases from V and 3 bases from J; junction bases left unmatched: 13. CDR3 coding DNA: TGTGCCAGCAGCTTATTTGGGCTAGCGGGAGGATTAAGGACAGATACGCAGTATTTT. This sequence encodes CASSLFGLAGGLRTDTQYF.

The V call is TRBV11-2, the J call TRBJ2-7; TRBD2 agrees at 9 bases. The trim removed 2 bases at V and 2 bases at J, leaving 10 bases unmatched. The CDR3 has 17 residues. CDR1 and CDR2 from the germline V gene are SGHAT and FQNNGV. CDR3 region: CASSLSSGTNTAYEQYF. The CDR3 DNA follows: TGTGCCAGCAGCTTATCTAGCGGGACGAACACCGCCTACGAGCAGTACTTC.

This clone was seen a handful of times. This chain uses TRBV7-9 with TRBJ1-5; D gene unclear. Per the germline V gene, CDR1 is SEHNR and CDR2 is FQNEAQ (reference sequence). CDR3 length: 13 residues. V lost 2 bases to trimming and J lost 9 bases, with 11 bases between them. CDR3 nucleotides: TGTGCCAGCAGCTTAAGCGGGGAGGGGCCCCAGCATTTT. It encodes CASSLSGEGPQHF.

The chain carries TRBV29-1 and TRBJ1-5; no clear D gene. Trimming removed 0 bases from V and 0 bases from J, with 3 bases in between. This CDR3 spans 13 amino acids. Germline CDR1 and CDR2: SQVTM and ANQGSEA. The DNA for the CDR3 is TGCAGCGTTGAAGAGAATAGCAATCAGCCCCAGCATTTT. Its translation is CSVEENSNQPQHF.

The J gene is TRBJ2-1, the V gene TRBV7-3; 11 nucleotides agree with TRBD2. Germline trimming cut 5 bases from V and 6 bases from J; bases unmatched to any gene: 6. Germline CDR1 is SGHTA and CDR2 is FQGTGA. The CDR3 is 15 residues long. Written as DNA, the CDR3 is TGTGCCAGCAGCCAGACTAGCGGGGACTTCAATGAGCAGTTCTTC. Encoded protein: CASSQTSGDFNEQFF.

A few counts support this clone. The same CDR3 arises from other DNA sequences in this sample as well. The J gene is TRBJ1-5, the V gene TRBV2, with 9 nucleotides matching TRBD1. This CDR3 region has 14 residues. Trimming at V came to 4 bases and at J to 7 bases, leaving 5 bases not matched to a gene. The V gene's germline CDR1 is SNHLY and CDR2 FYNNEI. In DNA form, the CDR3 reads TGTGCCAGCAGTGCCACAGGGGGCCGGCAGCCCCAGCATTTT. Amino acid sequence: CASSATGGRQPQHF.

The genes are TRBV5-1 and TRBJ2-5; D is ambiguous. The germline gives CDR1 SGHRS, CDR2 YFSETQ. V shed 4 bases and J shed 7 bases, with 11 bases lying between them. This CDR3 is built from 12 residues. The CDR3, as DNA: TGCGCCAGCAGCCCCTATAAGGGGACCCAGTACTTC. This sequence encodes CASSPYKGTQYF.

This chain joins TRBV18 and TRBJ1-2, with D tentatively TRBD1 (5 bases). Germline V lookup: CDR1 KGHSH, CDR2 LQKENI. The V end was cut by 3 bases, the J end by 2 bases, with 16 bases between. The CDR3 runs to 16 residues. This CDR3 reads CASSPMTGGANYGYTF. The CDR3 region has the DNA TGTGCCAGCTCACCGATGACGGGGGGTGCCAACTATGGCTACACCTTC.

V usage is TRBV11-2 and J usage is TRBJ2-7; TRBD2 matches at 8 bases. Losses at the gene ends were 1 base for V and 1 base for J; bases not matched to a gene: 9. This CDR3 region has 17 residues. Looked up from germline, CDR1 is SGHAT and CDR2 is FQNNGV. In nucleotides, the CDR3 is TGTGCCAGCAGCTTAGTTCGACGACTAGCGTTTTCCTACGAGCAGTACTTC. This translates into CASSLVRRLAFSYEQYF. The whole variable domain, filled in from reference TRBV11-2 and TRBJ2-7, reads EAGVAQSPRYKIIEKRQSVAFWCNPISGHATLYWYQQILGQGPKLLIQFQNNGVVDDSQLPKDRFSAERLKGVDSTLKIQPAKLEDSAVYLCASSLVRRLAFSYEQYFGPGTRLTVT.

The chain employs TRBV7-9 and TRBJ2-7; no reliable D call. V gave up 5 bases and J gave up 3 bases, with 23 bases separating them. This CDR3 contains 17 residues. Germline CDR1 and CDR2: SEHNR and FQNEAQ (reference sequence). CDR3 in DNA: TGTGCCAGCAGCGCCAAGTTAAGTAAGGCTCCGAACTACGAGCAGTACTTC. Amino acids: CASSAKLSKAPNYEQYF.

J is TRBJ2-5 and V is TRBV1; TRBD2 is taken as the D call from the table, unchecked against the DNA. TRBV1 is annotated as a pseudogene. This CDR3 contains 15 residues. Written as DNA, the CDR3 is TGCACCAGCAGCCCCAAGGGGGGGGCAGGAGAGACCCAGTACTTC. Translated, it gives CTSSPKGGAGETQYF.

The chain has TRBV7-2 and TRBJ1-1; D is possibly TRBD1 (5 bases). CDR3 length: 15 residues. Germline V lookup: CDR1 SGHTA, CDR2 FQGNSA. V was cut by 3 bases and J by 4 bases, with 15 bases left in between. CDR3: CASSLDGTAITEAFF. CDR3 bases: TGTGCCAGCAGCTTGGATGGGACCGCCATCACTGAAGCTTTCTTT. Filled out from reference TRBV7-2 and TRBJ1-1, the complete variable domain reads GAGVSQSPSNKVTEKGKDVELRCDPISGHTALYWYRQSLGQGLEFLIYFQGNSAPDKSGLPSDRFSAERTGGSVSTLTIQRTQQEDSAVYLCASSLDGTAITEAFFGQGTRLTVV.

The CDR3 DNA sequence: TGCGCCAGCAGCTCAACTACATCGAGCTCTGGAAACACCATATATTTT. Translation: CASSSTTSSSGNTIYF. The genes are TRBV5-1 and TRBJ1-3; D is unresolved. The CDR3 contains 16 residues. The germline V gene has CDR1 SGHRS and CDR2 YFSETQ. Trimming removed 3 bases at V and 0 bases at J, with 13 bases between.

This chain connects TRBV6-5 to TRBJ2-5, with D possibly being TRBD2 (6 bases). CDR3 length: 14 amino acids. V was cut by 7 bases and J by 6 bases, with 18 bases left in between. CDR1 MNHEY and CDR2 SVGAGI come from the germline V gene. This CDR3 is CASNSPTGRKTQYF. As DNA, the CDR3 is TGTGCCAGCAACTCCCCTACCGGGAGAAAGACCCAGTACTTC.

The rearrangement uses TRBV30 and TRBJ2-5; D might be TRBD1 (5 bases). Trimming left V 0 bases short and J 5 bases short, with 19 bases between. The CDR3 sequence is 16 residues long. Per the germline V gene, CDR1 is GTSNPN and CDR2 is SVGIG (reference sequence). As DNA, the CDR3 is TGTGCCTGGAGTGTGTGGGGCGCCCCCAGCGAGGAGACCCAGTACTTC. It yields the protein CAWSVWGAPSEETQYF.

On this clone: At the DNA level, this CDR3 is encoded by other sequences in the same sample as well. The chain recombines TRBV30 with TRBJ1-1; the D is unclear. Trimming cost V 3 bases and J 0 bases, with 5 bases left between them. CDR3 length: 12 amino acids. Germline V gene data show CDR1 as GTSNPN and CDR2 as SVGIG (reference sequence). The CDR3 is CAWSLMNTEAFF. The CDR3 DNA reads TGTGCCTGGAGCCTGATGAACACTGAAGCTTTCTTT.

J is TRBJ1-1 and V is TRBV28; 9 nucleotides match TRBD1. Germline-derived CDR1 and CDR2 are MDHEN and SYDVKM. The junction had 8 bases not matched to a gene; V was cut back by 6 bases and J by 12 bases. CDR3 length equals 12 residues. This CDR3 is CASSNRDRVSFF. The DNA of the CDR3 is TGTGCCAGCAGCAACCGGGACAGGGTATCTTTCTTT. Variable domain in full (rest from reference TRBV28 and TRBJ1-1): DVKVTQSSRYLVKRTGEKVFLECVQDMDHENMFWYRQDPGLGLRLIYFSYDVKMKEKGDIPEGYSVSREKKERFSLILESASTNQTSMYLCASSNRDRVSFFGQGTRLTVV.

The chain combines TRBV7-3 with TRBJ2-2; 7 bases align to TRBD2. Germline trimming cut 5 bases from V and 5 bases from J; bases unmatched to any gene: 11. The CDR3 has 16 amino acids. CDR1 is SGHTA, CDR2 FQGTGA, per germline. This CDR3 is CASSPGRAGRTGELFF. The CDR3 DNA reads as TGTGCCAGCAGCCCCGGGCGAGCGGGAAGGACCGGGGAGCTGTTTTTT. Full variable domain (remainder filled in from reference TRBV7-3 and TRBJ2-2): GAGVSQTPSNKVTEKGKYVELRCDPISGHTALYWYRQSLGQGPEFLIYFQGTGAADDSGLPNDRFFAVRPEGSVSTLKIQRTERGDSAVYLCASSPGRAGRTGELFFGEGSRLTVL.

The CDR3 DNA sequence: TGTGCCAGCAGGACCCAGACAGGTTCAACCATTCAGTACTTC. Protein: CASRTQTGSTIQYF. The chain links TRBV7-2 to TRBJ2-4, with D tentatively TRBD1 (6 bases). The CDR3 runs 14 residues. The germline V gene has CDR1 SGHTA and CDR2 FQGNSA. V lost 6 bases to trimming and J lost 9 bases, with 18 bases between them.

This chain uses TRBV5-4 with TRBJ2-5; D may be TRBD1 or TRBD2 (5 bases each). CDR3 length equals 15 residues. The germline V gene encodes CDR1 SGHNT and CDR2 YYREEE (reference sequence). V lost 4 bases, J lost 6 bases, and 19 bases lay in between. The CDR3 loop is CASSTPFGDVKTQYF. Here the CDR3 DNA reads TGTGCCAGCAGCACCCCCTTCGGGGACGTTAAGACCCAGTACTTC.

The chain is built from TRBV2 and TRBJ2-7; D is unclear. Germline V CDR1 and CDR2: SNHLY, FYNNEI. The V end lost 4 bases, the J end lost 2 bases, and 9 bases lay between the germline ends. The CDR3 has 13 residues. As DNA, the CDR3 is TGTGCCAGCAGTGTTGAGAAAACCTACGAGCAGTACTTC. Its translation is CASSVEKTYEQYF.

The V and J genes are TRBV28 and TRBJ2-1; D is unclear. With 10 bases removed from V and 4 bases from J, the gap between germline ends came to 17 bases. The CDR3 extends over 14 amino acids. CDR1 is MDHEN and CDR2 is SYDVKM in the germline V gene. The CDR3 loop is CATIGRVGYNEQFF. Here the CDR3 DNA reads TGTGCCACTATAGGACGCGTGGGGTACAATGAGCAGTTCTTC.

This chain connects TRBV28 to TRBJ2-7; 10 nucleotides match TRBD2. This CDR3 is built from 15 residues. From germline, CDR1 is MDHEN and CDR2 SYDVKM. V shed 4 bases and J 2 bases; nucleotides not matched to a gene: 5. CDR3 DNA: TGTGCCAGCAGTTCAGGAGCGGGAGGGCCCTACGAGCAGTACTTC. It translates to CASSSGAGGPYEQYF.

On this clone: Other DNA sequences in this sample translate to the same CDR3. The genes are TRBV5-4 and TRBJ1-4, with 9 bases matching TRBD1. The CDR3 has 15 amino acids. Losses at the gene ends were 3 bases for V and 2 bases for J; bases not matched to a gene: 2. Germline V gene data show CDR1 as SGHNT and CDR2 as YYREEE (reference sequence). This CDR3 is CASSSTGGTNEKLFF. The CDR3 coding sequence is TGTGCCAGCAGCTCCACAGGGGGCACTAATGAAAAACTGTTTTTT.

Comment on this clone: The sample holds other DNA sequences that translate to the same CDR3. The chain uses TRBV5-1 and TRBJ1-4; a possible D gene is TRBD1 (6 bases). CDR3 length: 15 residues. Germline-derived CDR1 and CDR2 are SGHRS and YFSETQ. V lost 0 bases, J lost 1 base, and 7 bases lay in between. CDR3 sequence: CASSLEGGTNEKLFF. The CDR3 coding sequence is TGCGCCAGCAGCTTGGAGGGGGGAACTAATGAAAAACTGTTTTTT.

The chain has TRBV28 and TRBJ1-1; tentative D call: TRBD1 (5 bases). CDR1 is MDHEN and CDR2 is SYDVKM in the germline V gene. The V end was cut by 4 bases, the J end by 4 bases, with 16 bases between. The CDR3 consists of 15 residues. CDR3 in DNA: TGTGCCAGCAGTTCGCCAATTTTAGGGGTCACTGAAGCTTTCTTT. Its protein product is CASSSPILGVTEAFF.